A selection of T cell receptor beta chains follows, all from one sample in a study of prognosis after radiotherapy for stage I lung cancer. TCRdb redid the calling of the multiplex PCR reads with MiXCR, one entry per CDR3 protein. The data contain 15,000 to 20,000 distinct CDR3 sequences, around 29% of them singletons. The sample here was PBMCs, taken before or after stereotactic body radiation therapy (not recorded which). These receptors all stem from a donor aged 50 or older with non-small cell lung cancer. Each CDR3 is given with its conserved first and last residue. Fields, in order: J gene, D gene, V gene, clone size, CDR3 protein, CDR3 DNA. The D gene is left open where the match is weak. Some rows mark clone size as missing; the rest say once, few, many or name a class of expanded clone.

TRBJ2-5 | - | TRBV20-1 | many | CSARAISQETQYF | TGCAGTGCTAGAGCTATATCTCAAGAGACCCAGTACTTC
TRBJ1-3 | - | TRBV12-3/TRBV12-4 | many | CASSLDGAYSGNTIYF | TGTGCCAGCAGTTTGGATGGAGCCTACTCTGGAAACACCATATATTTT
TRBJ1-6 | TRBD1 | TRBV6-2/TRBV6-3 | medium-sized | CASSPGQGFSPLHF | TGTGCCAGCAGCCCGGGACAGGGCTTCTCACCCCTCCACTTT
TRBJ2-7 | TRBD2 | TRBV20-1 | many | CSAQLALGEYEQYF | TGCAGTGCTCAACTAGCGTTAGGGGAGTACGAGCAGTACTTC
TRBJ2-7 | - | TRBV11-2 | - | CASSLVLSSYEQYF | TGTGCCAGCAGCTTAGTTTTGAGCTCCTACGAGCAGTACTTC
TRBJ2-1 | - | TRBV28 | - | CASSSQSATSSYNDQFF | TGTGCCAGCAGTTCGCAGAGCGCTACGAGCTCCTACAATGATCAGTTCTTC
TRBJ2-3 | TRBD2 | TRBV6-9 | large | CASSYGGTNTDTQYF | TGTGCCAGCAGTTACGGCGGGACTAACACAGATACGCAGTATTTT
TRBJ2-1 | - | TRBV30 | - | CAWSTAGAYNEQFF | TGTGCCTGGAGTACTGCCGGCGCCTACAATGAGCAGTTCTTC
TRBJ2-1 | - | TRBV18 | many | CASSWDANEQFF | TGTGCCAGCTCTTGGGATGCCAATGAGCAGTTCTTC
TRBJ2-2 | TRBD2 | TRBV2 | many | CASSGSYTGELFF | TGTGCCAGTAGCGGGAGCTACACCGGGGAGCTGTTTTTT
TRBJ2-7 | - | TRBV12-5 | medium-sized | CASADSSYEQYF | TGTGCTAGTGCGGACAGCAGCTACGAGCAGTACTTC
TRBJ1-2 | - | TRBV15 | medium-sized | CATSDHSGNGGYTF | TGTGCCACCAGCGACCACAGTGGAAACGGCGGCTACACCTTC
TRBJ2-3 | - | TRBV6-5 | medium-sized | CASSYSTRGYSSTDTQYF | TGTGCCAGCAGTTACTCGACTCGCGGGTACTCTAGCACAGATACGCAGTATTTT
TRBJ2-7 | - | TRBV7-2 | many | CASSPGAYEQYF | TGTGCCAGCAGCCCCGGTGCCTACGAGCAGTACTTC
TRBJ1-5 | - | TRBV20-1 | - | CSAPIAEGVTDTQHF | TGCAGTGCACCTATTGCAGAGGGGGTTACAGATACGCAGCATTTT
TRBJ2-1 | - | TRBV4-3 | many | CASSQEGPGAGVYEQFF | TGCGCCAGCAGCCAAGAGGGTCCGGGGGCAGGTGTCTATGAGCAGTTCTTC
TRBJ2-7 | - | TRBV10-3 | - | CAIIATGAYEQYF | TGTGCTATCATTGCCACAGGAGCCTACGAGCAGTACTTC
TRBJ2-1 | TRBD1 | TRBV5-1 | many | CASSPGQNQYNEQFF | TGCGCCAGCAGCCCGGGACAGAACCAATACAATGAGCAGTTCTTC
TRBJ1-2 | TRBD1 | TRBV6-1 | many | CASSSDRTYYGYTF | TGTGCCAGCAGCTCGGACAGGACCTACTATGGCTACACCTTC
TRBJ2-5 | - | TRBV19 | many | CASSASGGETQYF | TGCGCCAGTAGTGCGTCAGGGGGGGAGACCCAGTACTTC
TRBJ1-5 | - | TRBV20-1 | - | CSASQGRLGQPQHF | TGCAGTGCTAGTCAGGGGCGTCTTGGGCAGCCCCAGCATTTT
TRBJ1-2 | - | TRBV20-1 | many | CSAREGTVTDGYTF | TGCAGTGCTAGAGAAGGGACCGTCACGGATGGCTACACCTTC
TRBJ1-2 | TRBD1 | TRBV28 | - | CASSLGLGQGADYGYTF | TGTGCCAGCAGTTTAGGTCTCGGTCAGGGGGCAGACTATGGCTACACCTTC
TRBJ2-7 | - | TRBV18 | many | CASSPRSGSSYEQYF | TGTGCCAGCTCACCACGGAGCGGAAGCTCCTACGAGCAGTACTTC
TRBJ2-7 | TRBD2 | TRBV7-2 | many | CASSLASASGRYEQYF | TGTGCCAGCAGCTTAGCGTCGGCTAGCGGGAGATACGAGCAGTACTTC
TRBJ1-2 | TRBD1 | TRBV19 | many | CASSIDAGTVYGYTF | TGTGCCAGTAGTATTGATGCCGGGACAGTCTATGGCTACACCTTC
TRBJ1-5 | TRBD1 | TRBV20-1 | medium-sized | CSASPGQGRNSNQPQHF | TGCAGTGCTAGTCCGGGACAGGGTCGTAATAGCAATCAGCCCCAGCATTTT
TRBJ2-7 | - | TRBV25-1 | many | CASSDVSPRSYEQYF | TGTGCCAGCAGTGATGTGTCCCCTCGGTCCTACGAGCAGTACTTC
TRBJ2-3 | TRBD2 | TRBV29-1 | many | CSVGGGRANTDTQYF | TGCAGCGTTGGAGGTGGGAGGGCCAACACAGATACGCAGTATTTT
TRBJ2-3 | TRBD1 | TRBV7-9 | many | CASSHREGQGADTQYF | TGTGCCAGCAGCCACAGGGAGGGACAGGGGGCAGATACGCAGTATTTT
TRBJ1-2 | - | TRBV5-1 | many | CASSLEQGYGYTF | TGCGCCAGCAGCTTGGAACAGGGATATGGCTACACCTTC
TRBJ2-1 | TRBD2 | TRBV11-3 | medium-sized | CASSPGVAGDNEQFF | TGTGCCAGCAGCCCCGGGGTAGCGGGAGACAATGAGCAGTTCTTC
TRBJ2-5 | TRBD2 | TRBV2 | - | CASRPPSGGYQETQYF | TGTGCCAGCAGACCACCTAGCGGTGGGTACCAAGAGACCCAGTACTTC
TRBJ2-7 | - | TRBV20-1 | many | CSASLQGYEQYF | TGCAGTGCTTCGCTACAGGGCTACGAGCAGTACTTC
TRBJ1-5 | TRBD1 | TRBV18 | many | CASSPYDTGGRQPQHF | TGTGCCAGCTCACCCTACGACACAGGGGGCAGGCAGCCCCAGCATTTT
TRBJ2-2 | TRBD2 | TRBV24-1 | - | CATRDPAGERGPRELFF | TGTGCCACCCGTGACCCGGCGGGGGAGCGGGGCCCCCGTGAGCTGTTTTTT
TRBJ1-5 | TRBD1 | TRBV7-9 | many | CASSLETGGGNQPQHF | TGTGCCAGCAGCTTAGAGACAGGGGGCGGCAATCAGCCCCAGCATTTT
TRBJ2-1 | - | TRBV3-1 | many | CASSLLDRFNNEQFF | TGTGCCAGCAGTCTCCTAGACAGGTTCAACAATGAGCAGTTCTTC
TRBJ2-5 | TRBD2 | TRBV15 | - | CATSRLRSGRVLWETQYF | TGTGCCACCAGCAGGCTACGGAGCGGGAGGGTCCTCTGGGAGACCCAGTACTTC
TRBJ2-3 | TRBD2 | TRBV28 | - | CASRIAGAGDTQYF | TGTGCCAGCAGAATAGCGGGAGCGGGGGATACGCAGTATTTT
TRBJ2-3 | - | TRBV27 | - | CASSLKRDTRYF | TGTGCCAGCAGTTTAAAACGGGATACGCGGTATTTT
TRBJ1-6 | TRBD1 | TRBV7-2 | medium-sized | CASSFQGQGQSPLHF | TGTGCCAGCAGCTTTCAAGGACAGGGACAATCACCCCTCCACTTT
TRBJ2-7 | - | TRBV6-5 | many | CASSYSSDAHEQYF | TGTGCCAGCAGTTACTCATCGGATGCCCACGAGCAGTACTTC
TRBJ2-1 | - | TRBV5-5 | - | CARPGRGNEQFF | TGTGCCAGACCTGGCAGGGGAAATGAGCAGTTCTTC
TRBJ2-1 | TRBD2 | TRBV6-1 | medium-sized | CASSEGTGGPDEQFF | TGTGCCAGCAGTGAAGGTACGGGAGGGCCGGATGAGCAGTTCTTC
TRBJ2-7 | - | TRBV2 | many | CASKWQWHEQYF | TGTGCCAGCAAGTGGCAGTGGCACGAGCAGTACTTC
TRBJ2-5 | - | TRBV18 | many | CASSPLRQETQYF | TGTGCCAGCTCACCACTGCGTCAAGAGACCCAGTACTTC
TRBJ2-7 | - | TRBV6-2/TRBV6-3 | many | CASSYQSVGNEQYF | TGTGCCAGCAGTTACCAGTCGGTCGGGAACGAGCAGTACTTC
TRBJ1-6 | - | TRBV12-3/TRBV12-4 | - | CVSSLSGQKNSPLHF | TGTGTCAGCAGTTTATCCGGACAGAAGAATTCACCCCTCCACTTT
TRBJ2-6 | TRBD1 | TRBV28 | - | CASSQGQGTDAGANVLTF | TGTGCCAGCAGTCAGGGACAGGGTACGGATGCCGGGGCCAACGTCCTGACTTTC